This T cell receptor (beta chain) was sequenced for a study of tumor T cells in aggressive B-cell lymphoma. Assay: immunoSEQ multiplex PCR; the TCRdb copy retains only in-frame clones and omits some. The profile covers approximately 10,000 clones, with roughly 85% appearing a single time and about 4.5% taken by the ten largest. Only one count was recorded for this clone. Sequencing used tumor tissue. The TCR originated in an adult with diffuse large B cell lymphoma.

The CDR3 bases are TGTGCCAGCAGCTATTCAACTGATACGCAGTATTTT. Its protein is CASSYSTDTQYF. V gene TRBV5-5 combines with J gene TRBJ2-3; no clear D. The CDR3 covers 12 residues. With 3 bases removed from V and 6 bases from J, the gap between germline ends came to 8 bases. The germline CDR1 and CDR2 sequences are SGHKS and YYEKEE (reference sequence).